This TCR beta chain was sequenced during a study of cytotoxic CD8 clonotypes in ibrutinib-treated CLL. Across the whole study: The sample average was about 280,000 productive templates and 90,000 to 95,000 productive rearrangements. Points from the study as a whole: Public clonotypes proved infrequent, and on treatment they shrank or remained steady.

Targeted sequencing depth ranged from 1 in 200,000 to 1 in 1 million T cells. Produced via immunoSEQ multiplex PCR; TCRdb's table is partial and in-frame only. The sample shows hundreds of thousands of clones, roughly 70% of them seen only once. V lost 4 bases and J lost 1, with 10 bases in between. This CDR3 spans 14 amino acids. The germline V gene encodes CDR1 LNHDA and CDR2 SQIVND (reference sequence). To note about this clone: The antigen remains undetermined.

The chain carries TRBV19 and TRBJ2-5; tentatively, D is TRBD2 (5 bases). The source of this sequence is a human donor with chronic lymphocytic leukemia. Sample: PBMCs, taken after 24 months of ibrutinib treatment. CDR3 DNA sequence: TGTGCCAGTAGTAGAGGACTCACCCAAGAGACCCAGTACTTC. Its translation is CASSRGLTQETQYF.